A single sample gave rise to the 13 T cell receptor beta chains below, sequenced in a study of control samples from healthy donors and cancer patients. Using immunoSEQ multiplex PCR, the repertoire was profiled, and TCRdb retains in-frame clones only, with some absent. The sample lists about 230,000 clones; about four fifths were seen once. The specimen was PBMCs. Receptors originate from an older woman with lung cancer.

The chain joins TRBV14 to TRBJ2-7; D may be TRBD1 or TRBD2 (5 bases each). The V and J ends lost 4 bases and 6 bases respectively, with 13 bases between them. The germline V gene encodes CDR1 SGHDN and CDR2 FVKESK. The CDR3 totals 13 residues. The CDR3 coding sequence is TGTGCCAGCAGCCCGGGACCCTTTCGCGAGCAGTACTTC. This gives the protein CASSPGPFREQYF.

The V and J genes are TRBV7-9 and TRBJ1-4, with 9 bases fitting TRBD1. V lost 4 bases, J lost 5 bases, and 2 bases stayed unmatched. CDR3 length: 14 amino acids. Germline assignment: CDR1 SEHNR and CDR2 FQNEAQ (reference sequence). The CDR3, as DNA: TGTGCCAGCAGCTCCGGGACAGGGAATGAAAAACTGTTTTTT. Amino acids: CASSSGTGNEKLFF.

This clone has a count of ten or more. The sample carries other DNA sequences with the same CDR3. This rearrangement joins TRBV7-9 to TRBJ1-2; D unclear. CDR3 length equals 15 residues. Trimming left V 1 base short and J 0 bases short, with 9 bases between. Germline-derived CDR1 and CDR2 are SEHNR and FQNEAQ (reference sequence). Here the CDR3 DNA reads TGTGCCAGCAGCTTAGAAGGCGGACCTAACTATGGCTACACCTTC. It specifies CASSLEGGPNYGYTF. Complete variable domain (other parts from reference TRBV7-9 and TRBJ1-2): DTGVSQNPRHKITKRGQNVTFRCDPISEHNRLYWYRQTLGQGPEFLTYFQNEAQLEKSRLLSDRFSAERPKGSFSTLEIQRTEQGDSAMYLCASSLEGGPNYGYTFGSGTRLTVV.

The chain employs TRBV9 and TRBJ2-5, with TRBD1 matching 9 bases. CDR1 and CDR2 (germline): SGDLS, YYNGEE. Trimming cost V 1 base and J 4 bases; bases outside gene matches: 8. This CDR3 has 16 residues. CDR3 loop: CASSVSAGQGGETQYF. The CDR3 DNA reads as TGTGCCAGCAGCGTATCAGCGGGACAGGGAGGAGAGACCCAGTACTTC.

The chain links TRBV9 to TRBJ2-7; 9 positions match TRBD2. Trimming cost V 0 bases and J 2 bases; bases outside gene matches: 6. This CDR3 spans 16 amino acids. Germline V CDR1 and CDR2: SGDLS, YYNGEE. The CDR3 sequence: CASSVGALAGTYEQYF. The CDR3 bases are TGTGCCAGCAGCGTAGGGGCCCTAGCGGGGACCTACGAGCAGTACTTC.

The rearrangement uses TRBV29-1 and TRBJ1-5; TRBD1 aligns across 7 bases. Germline lookup yields CDR1 SQVTM and CDR2 ANQGSEA. This CDR3 comprises 12 residues. The V segment lost 5 bases and the J segment 4 bases; nucleotides outside the gene matches: 2. CDR3 residues: CSVRDRNQPQHF. The CDR3, as DNA: TGCAGCGTTAGGGACAGAAATCAGCCCCAGCATTTT.

V is TRBV20-1 and J is TRBJ2-7; D gene ambiguous. Trimming took 3 bases from V and 9 from J, leaving 12 bases between them. The CDR3 is 11 residues long. Germline CDR1 reads DFQATT; CDR2 reads SNEGSKA (reference sequence). The CDR3: CSARELTRQYF. The DNA for the CDR3 is TGCAGTGCTAGGGAGTTAACTCGGCAGTACTTC.

J is TRBJ1-1 and V is TRBV11-2, with 9 positions matching TRBD1. J lost 1 base, V lost 7 bases, and 4 bases had no gene match. Germline CDR1 and CDR2: SGHAT and FQNNGV. This CDR3 contains 14 residues. CDR3: CASIRDRANTEAFF. The CDR3 DNA reads as TGTGCCAGCATCCGGGACAGGGCGAACACTGAAGCTTTCTTT. Combining the CDR3 with reference TRBV11-2 and TRBJ1-1 gives the whole variable domain EAGVAQSPRYKIIEKRQSVAFWCNPISGHATLYWYQQILGQGPKLLIQFQNNGVVDDSQLPKDRFSAERLKGVDSTLKIQPAKLEDSAVYLCASIRDRANTEAFFGQGTRLTVV.

This chain connects TRBV9 to TRBJ2-1, with 9 bases matching TRBD2. Germline loops: CDR1 SGDLS, CDR2 YYNGEE. This CDR3 region has 15 residues. Germline trimming cut 6 bases from V and 9 bases from J; bases unmatched to any gene: 13. The CDR3 loop reads CASTQGGTSSFEQFF. CDR3 sequence (DNA): TGTGCCAGCACCCAAGGGGGGACTAGCTCTTTTGAGCAGTTCTTC.

The chain couples TRBV7-9 to TRBJ1-1; the D gene is possibly TRBD1 (6 bases). V shed 5 bases and J shed 2 bases, with 12 bases lying between them. This CDR3 contains 14 residues. Germline values: CDR1 SEHNR, CDR2 FQNEAQ (reference sequence). CDR3 region: CASSHRVSNTEAFF. The DNA for the CDR3 is TGTGCCAGCAGCCACAGGGTTTCCAACACTGAAGCTTTCTTT.

The rearrangement joins TRBV9 to TRBJ1-3; D ambiguous. This CDR3 region has 15 residues. The germline gives CDR1 SGDLS, CDR2 YYNGEE. Trimming shortened V by 0 bases and J by 0 bases, and 7 bases separated the two germline ends. This CDR3 reads CASSVGRSSGNTIYF. The CDR3 DNA follows: TGTGCCAGCAGCGTAGGGCGGAGCTCTGGAAACACCATATATTTT.

The chain joins TRBV11-2 to TRBJ1-6; TRBD1 might be the D (6 bases). The ends were cut back, 1 base at V and 13 bases at J, with 20 bases in the middle. CDR1 is SGHAT, CDR2 FQNNGV, per germline. The CDR3 length is 16 residues. CDR3 in amino acids: CASSLVRGSRMGPLHF. The CDR3 nucleotides are TGTGCCAGCAGCTTAGTCAGGGGCAGCCGTATGGGTCCCCTCCACTTT.

The chain is built from TRBV28 and TRBJ2-3, with 14 bases identical to TRBD2. J lost 2 bases, V lost 0 bases, and 1 base had no gene match. Germline V gives CDR1 MDHEN, CDR2 SYDVKM. This CDR3 spans 17 amino acids. The chain's CDR3 is CASSLWTSGRDTDTQYF. The CDR3 region has the DNA TGTGCCAGCAGTTTATGGACTAGCGGGAGGGACACAGATACGCAGTATTTT.